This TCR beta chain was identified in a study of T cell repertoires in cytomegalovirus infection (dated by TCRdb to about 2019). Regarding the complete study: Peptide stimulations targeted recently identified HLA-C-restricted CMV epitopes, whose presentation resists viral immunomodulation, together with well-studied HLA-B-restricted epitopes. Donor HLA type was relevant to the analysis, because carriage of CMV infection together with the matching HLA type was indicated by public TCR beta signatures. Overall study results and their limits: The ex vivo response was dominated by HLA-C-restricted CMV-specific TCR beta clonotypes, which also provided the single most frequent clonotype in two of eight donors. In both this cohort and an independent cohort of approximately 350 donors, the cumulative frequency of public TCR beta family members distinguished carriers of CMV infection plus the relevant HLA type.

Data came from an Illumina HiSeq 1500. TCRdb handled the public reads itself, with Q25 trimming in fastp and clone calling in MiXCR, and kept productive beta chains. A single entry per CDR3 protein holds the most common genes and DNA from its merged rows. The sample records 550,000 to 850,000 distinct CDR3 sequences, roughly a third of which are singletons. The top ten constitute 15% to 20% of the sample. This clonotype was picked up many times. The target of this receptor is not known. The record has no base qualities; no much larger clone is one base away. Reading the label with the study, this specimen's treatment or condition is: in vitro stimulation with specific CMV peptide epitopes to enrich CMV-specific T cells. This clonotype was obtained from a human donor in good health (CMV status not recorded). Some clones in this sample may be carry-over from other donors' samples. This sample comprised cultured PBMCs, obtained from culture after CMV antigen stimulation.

The sequenced DNA is TGTGCCAGCAGTCCCTATGACACAGATACGCAGTATTTT. This is translated as CASSPYDTDTQYF. The chain couples TRBV7-2 to TRBJ2-3; the D gene assignment is ambiguous. The germline V gene sets CDR1 to SGHTA and CDR2 to FQGNSA. Trimming takes 6 bases from V and 2 bases from J, and the germline ends sit 9 bases apart. The CDR3 numbers 13 residues from cysteine through phenylalanine. Left in the record is the CDR3 DNA by itself, 39 bases read in frame from the first base.